Each of the 6 T cell receptor beta chains below was sequenced from the same sample in a study of T cell responses to AZD1222 COVID-19 vaccine. Sequencing was performed with immunoSEQ multiplex PCR; in TCRdb, only in-frame clones are kept and a portion is missing. The table records 90,000 to 120,000 clones, 87% of them present only once. The specimen was peripheral blood, collected 28 days after the second AZD1222 dose. All receptors derive from an adult who received the AZD1222 COVID-19 vaccine.

The rearrangement uses TRBV29-1 and TRBJ2-5, with TRBD1 matching over 8 bases. This CDR3 is built from 16 residues. Germline lookup yields CDR1 SQVTM and CDR2 ANQGSEA. The J segment lost 5 bases and the V segment lost 6 bases, leaving 17 bases of the junction unmatched. CDR3 nucleotide sequence: TGCAGCGTAAAGAACTCCGACAGGGGAAGAGGGGAGACCCAGTACTTC. Protein product: CSVKNSDRGRGETQYF.

This clone was detected only once. This rearrangement joins TRBV19 to TRBJ2-1; possibly TRBD1 for D (6 bases). In germline, CDR1 is LNHDA, CDR2 SQIVND (reference sequence). V was trimmed by 3 bases and J by 2 bases, leaving 11 bases between them. This CDR3 contains 15 residues. The CDR3 DNA sequence: TGTGCCAGTAGTATTCTGACAGGAACCTACAATGAGCAGTTCTTC. Protein sequence: CASSILTGTYNEQFF.

A single count supports this clone. This chain links TRBV29-1 with TRBJ2-1; possible D gene TRBD2, 6 bases. CDR1 is SQVTM and CDR2 is ANQGSEA in the germline V gene. Trimming removed 6 bases at V and 4 bases at J, with 19 bases between. The CDR3 is 15 residues long. The CDR3 nucleotides are TGCAGCGTCCTTAGACTAGTCGAATTTTACAATGAGCAGTTCTTC. Protein sequence: CSVLRLVEFYNEQFF.

The chain links TRBV15 to TRBJ1-1; D ambiguous. V dropped 0 bases and J dropped 2 bases, with 7 bases sitting between them. Per the germline V gene, CDR1 is LNHNV and CDR2 is YYDKDF (reference sequence). CDR3 length: 14 amino acids. CDR3 nucleotides: TGTGCCACCAGCAGAGAGAAAATAAACACTGAAGCTTTCTTT. This translates into CATSREKINTEAFF.

The rearrangement links TRBV19 to TRBJ2-6, with 10 nucleotides matching TRBD1. V gave up 8 bases and J gave up 2 bases; unmatched junction bases: 6. The CDR3 is 16 residues long. Germline CDR1 and CDR2: LNHDA and SQIVND (reference sequence). CDR3 bases: TGTGCCAGTCGACAGGGGGCGCTGACTGGGGCCAACGTCCTGACTTTC. Translation: CASRQGALTGANVLTF. The variable domain in full, with the rest retrieved from reference TRBV19 and TRBJ2-6, is DGGITQSPKYLFRKEGQNVTLSCEQNLNHDAMYWYRQDPGQGLRLIYYSQIVNDFQKGDIAEGYSVSREKKESFPLTVTSAQKNPTAFYLCASRQGALTGANVLTFGAGSRLTVL.

CDR3 bases: TGTGCCAGCTCTCCGGCGGGGAGTAACAATGAGCAGTTCTTC. The encoded protein is CASSPAGSNNEQFF. The chain combines TRBV18 with TRBJ2-1, with D perhaps matching TRBD2 (6 bases). Germline V CDR1 and CDR2: KGHSH, LQKENI. The CDR3 consists of 14 residues. Trimming cost V 6 bases and J 5 bases, with 14 bases left between them.